This T cell receptor beta chain derives from a study of blood T cell repertoires in COVID-19. Study context: COVID-19 samples collected from the United States, Italy and Spain covered acute and convalescent phases. From T cells, B-cell-depleted T cells, or PBMCs came the material, which was cDNA or gDNA.

In the original processing: Amplification with reference gene primers provided the estimates of nucleated cell counts. Measured with immunoSEQ multiplex PCR; TCRdb has only the in-frame clones, and not every one. Clone size and the V and J calls come from that table; the DNA yielded D and trimming. Of around 180,000 clones listed, about 90% are singletons. CDR1 is MNHNS and CDR2 is SASEGT in the germline V gene. The CDR3 length is 13 residues. V lost 2 bases to trimming and J lost 3 bases, with 7 bases between them. This TCR derives from a man in his forties with active or convalescent COVID-19. V is TRBV6-1 and J is TRBJ2-5; no firm D call. The specimen was peripheral blood. The CDR3 region is CASSERRKETQYF. DNA of the CDR3: TGTGCCAGCAGTGAAAGGAGAAAAGAGACCCAGTACTTC.